Below are 21 T cell receptor beta chains sequenced from a single sample in a study of TIL therapy for anti-PD-1-resistant metastatic lung cancer. The immunoSEQ assay was v3. Assay used: immunoSEQ multiplex PCR; TCRdb lists only in-frame clones, some missing. The data contain tens of thousands of clones, around 86% of them singletons. Time point noted: pre-treatment sample, taken before nivolumab and TIL therapy. Here the sequenced sample was blood, taken at baseline. These receptors were taken from a person between 25 and 80 years old with non-small cell lung cancer.

V usage is TRBV6-4 and J usage is TRBJ2-1; 8 nucleotides match TRBD2. V shed 5 bases, J shed 4 bases, and the junction held 7 bases outside the gene matches. The length of the CDR3 is 15 residues. Germline V gene data show CDR1 as MRHNA and CDR2 as SNTAGT. CDR3 sequence: CASSRGGQIYNEQFF. CDR3 bases: TGTGCCAGCAGTCGGGGGGGGCAGATTTACAATGAGCAGTTCTTC.

CDR3 sequence reads: CASSQVLDRTTYEQYF. The CDR3, as DNA: TGCGCCAGCAGCCAAGTACTCGACAGAACCACCTACGAGCAGTACTTC. The V call is TRBV4-1, the J call TRBJ2-7; tentative D call: TRBD1 (5 bases). The V gene's germline CDR1 is MGHRA and CDR2 YSYEKL. V lost 1 base to trimming and J lost 2 bases, with 15 bases between them. The CDR3 covers 16 residues.

The J gene is TRBJ2-3, the V gene TRBV11-3; D not resolved. Trimming left V 1 base short and J 3 bases short, with 11 bases between. The CDR3 runs to 15 residues. CDR1 and CDR2 from the germline V gene are SGHNT and YENEEA. The CDR3 is CASSLGSGRTDTQYF. The CDR3 DNA follows: TGTGCCAGCAGCTTAGGTTCTGGCCGAACAGATACGCAGTATTTT.

This clone was recorded a few times. The chain has TRBV4-2 and TRBJ1-5, with no clear D. The V gene lost 1 base and the J gene lost 3 bases, with 7 bases spanning the gap. The CDR3 extends over 14 amino acids. Germline CDR1 is LGHNA and CDR2 is YNFKEQ. Here the CDR3 reads CASSQGQANQPQHF. CDR3 DNA: TGTGCCAGCAGCCAAGGTCAGGCCAATCAGCCCCAGCATTTT.

The gene calls are TRBV3-1 (or the pseudogene TRBV3-2) and TRBJ1-1, with D uncertain. Germline assignment: CDR1 LGHDT and CDR2 YNNKEL (reference sequence). Deletions cut 1 base from V and 2 bases from J, with 5 bases between. The CDR3 length is 13 residues. The CDR3 is CASSQVGNTEAFF. CDR3 DNA: TGTGCCAGCAGCCAAGTAGGTAACACTGAAGCTTTCTTT.

The chain recombines TRBV6-2 or TRBV6-3 with TRBJ2-1; D is perhaps TRBD2 (6 bases). The CDR3 consists of 14 residues. The germline gives CDR1 MNHEY, CDR2 SVGEGT. V lost 8 bases and J 9 bases, leaving 20 bases between the germline ends. CDR3 loop: CASRLVSKGGEQFF. The CDR3 coding sequence is TGTGCCAGCCGCCTGGTATCCAAGGGAGGTGAGCAGTTCTTC.

This clone appeared a single time. The chain carries TRBV5-1 and TRBJ2-7; 11 positions match TRBD2. Germline V gene sequence: CDR1 SGHRS, CDR2 YFSETQ. V trimming: 4 bases; J trimming: 3 bases; junction bases outside the gene matches: 3. This CDR3 has 14 residues. Here the CDR3 DNA reads TGCGCCAGCAGCAGTAGCGGGGGGGTCTACGAGCAGTACTTC. Its translation is CASSSSGGVYEQYF.

The chain uses TRBV20-1 and TRBJ2-1; D ambiguous. The CDR3 is 10 residues long. Germline CDR1 and CDR2: DFQATT and SNEGSKA (reference sequence). V lost 6 bases and J lost 7, with 7 bases in between. The CDR3 DNA reads TGCAGTGCGTTCAATAATGAGCAGTTCTTC. It is translated as CSAFNNEQFF.

The genes are TRBV7-2 and TRBJ1-1; 10 bases are a match to TRBD1. The CDR3 is 17 residues long. With 5 bases clipped from V and 11 bases from J, the junction kept 20 bases outside the gene matches. Germline CDR1 and CDR2: SGHTA and FQGNSA. The CDR3 reads CASSLTGGGLPPMVAFF. CDR3 bases: TGTGCCAGCAGCCTGACAGGGGGCGGTTTGCCTCCAATGGTCGCTTTCTTT. Full variable domain (outside the CDR3, taken from reference TRBV7-2 and TRBJ1-1): GAGVSQSPSNKVTEKGKDVELRCDPISGHTALYWYRQSLGQGLEFLIYFQGNSAPDKSGLPSDRFSAERTGGSVSTLTIQRTQQEDSAVYLCASSLTGGGLPPMVAFFGQGTRLTVV.

This chain connects TRBV6-5 to TRBJ2-5, with 7 bases matching TRBD2. J lost 5 bases, V lost 2 bases, and 2 bases had no gene match. The CDR3 has 13 amino acids. Germline V lookup: CDR1 MNHEY, CDR2 SVGAGI. The CDR3 reads CASSYGRGETQYF. The CDR3, as DNA: TGTGCCAGCAGTTACGGGCGGGGGGAGACCCAGTACTTC.

This chain connects TRBV6-5 to TRBJ2-5; D not resolved. Per germline, CDR1 MNHEY and CDR2 SVGAGI. This CDR3 has 13 amino acids. Trimming pared 2 bases from V and 7 bases from J, leaving 11 bases between. The CDR3 bases are TGTGCCAGCAGTTACGGTGACTGGGGGACCCAGTACTTC. Amino acid sequence: CASSYGDWGTQYF.

This chain links TRBV2 with TRBJ2-7; perhaps TRBD2 as D (5 bases). The CDR3 totals 16 residues. Deletions cut 7 bases from V and 4 bases from J, with 23 bases between. The germline CDR1 and CDR2 sequences are SNHLY and FYNNEI. The CDR3 DNA reads TGTGCCAGCAAACCACACCCCGAGGGAATTCTATACGAGCAGTACTTC. This codes for CASKPHPEGILYEQYF.

The chain joins TRBV4-3 to TRBJ2-2, with TRBD2 matching over 10 bases. Germline V CDR1 and CDR2: LGHNA, YSLEER. The V segment lost 1 base and the J segment 5 bases; nucleotides outside the gene matches: 4. The CDR3 totals 16 residues. The CDR3 DNA reads TGCGCCAGCAGCCAAGGACTAGCGGGCGATACCGGGGAGCTGTTTTTT. Translated: CASSQGLAGDTGELFF.

The chain is built from TRBV5-1 and TRBJ2-7; TRBD2 matches at 16 bases. The CDR3 is 15 residues long. The ends lost 4 bases at V and 5 bases at J; junction bases unmatched: 3. Germline V lookup: CDR1 SGHRS, CDR2 YFSETQ. In DNA form, the CDR3 reads TGCGCCAGCAGCCCGGGGACTAGCGGGGGGGACGAGCAGTACTTC. Amino acids: CASSPGTSGGDEQYF.

The J gene is TRBJ1-6, the V gene TRBV7-8, with 10 bases lining up with TRBD1. V gave up 6 bases and J gave up 6 bases; unmatched junction bases: 8. The CDR3 consists of 16 residues. CDR1 and CDR2 from the germline V gene are SGHVS and FQNEAQ. The CDR3 DNA reads TGTGCCAGCAGGAACGACAGGGGGCTAGGTAATTCACCCCTCCACTTT. It translates to CASRNDRGLGNSPLHF.

The J gene is TRBJ2-1, the V gene TRBV7-9; D uncertain. Looked up from germline, CDR1 is SEHNR and CDR2 is FQNEAQ (reference sequence). This CDR3 region has 13 residues. V was clipped by 4 bases and J by 6 bases, with 10 bases between them. For the CDR3, the DNA is TGTGCCAGCAGCTCGATGTGGGGCAATGAGCAGTTCTTC. The encoded protein is CASSSMWGNEQFF.

This chain connects TRBV29-1 to TRBJ2-3; D is perhaps TRBD2 (5 bases). Germline V lookup: CDR1 SQVTM, CDR2 ANQGSEA. V was shortened by 3 bases and J by 0 bases, with 16 bases between the two germline ends. The CDR3 totals 16 residues. For the CDR3, the DNA is TGCAGCGTTGATGGGCTCCTAGCAGCTAGCACAGATACGCAGTATTTT. Translation: CSVDGLLAASTDTQYF.

In this sample, this clone turned up a few times. This chain connects TRBV2 to TRBJ1-5; perhaps TRBD1 as D (6 bases). The V and J ends lost 6 bases and 4 bases respectively, with 10 bases between them. In germline, CDR1 is SNHLY, CDR2 FYNNEI. This CDR3 has 13 residues. This CDR3 is CASSKQGNQPQHF. CDR3 nucleotide sequence: TGTGCCAGCAGCAAACAGGGAAATCAGCCCCAGCATTTT.

DNA for the CDR3: TGTGCCAGCAGTCGGGCAGGACAGTACCAAGAGACCCAGTACTTC. The encoded protein is CASSRAGQYQETQYF. The rearrangement links TRBV7-9 to TRBJ2-5, with D possibly being TRBD1 (6 bases). The CDR3 has 15 amino acids. CDR1 and CDR2 from the germline V gene are SEHNR and FQNEAQ (reference sequence). V was trimmed by 6 bases and J by 0 bases, leaving 14 bases between them.

CDR3 amino acids: CASSLEDRDSYEQYF. CDR3 bases: TGTGCCAGCAGCTTAGAAGACCGGGACTCCTACGAGCAGTACTTC. The J gene is TRBJ2-7, the V gene TRBV7-2; a possible D gene is TRBD2 (5 bases). CDR1 SGHTA and CDR2 FQGNSA come from the germline V gene. Between the trimmed V and J ends, which lost 1 base and 0 bases, there was a span of 10 bases. This CDR3 spans 15 amino acids.

The chain carries TRBV3-1 (or the pseudogene TRBV3-2) and TRBJ2-7; no definite D call. CDR3 size: 14 residues. V was clipped by 0 bases and J by 3 bases, with 9 bases between them. Germline lookup yields CDR1 LGHDT and CDR2 YNNKEL (reference sequence). The CDR3 here is CASSQDSGYYEQYF. The CDR3 bases are TGTGCCAGCAGCCAAGACTCAGGATACTACGAGCAGTACTTC.